What follows are 32 T cell receptor beta chains derived from one specimen sequenced in a study of blood T cell repertoires in COVID-19. Clones were read by immunoSEQ multiplex PCR, and TCRdb kept only the in-frame ones, dropping some. The sample carries roughly 240,000 clones, roughly 82% recorded once. Sequencing input: peripheral blood. All receptors derive from a woman in her 70s with acute or convalescent COVID-19.

This chain joins TRBV19 and TRBJ1-5; 7 bases agree with TRBD1. The CDR3 consists of 15 residues. V shed 3 bases and J 4 bases; nucleotides not matched to a gene: 6. CDR1 LNHDA and CDR2 SQIVND come from the germline V gene (reference sequence). DNA for the CDR3: TGTGCCAGTAGTATCGTGGGACAGTTAAATCAGCCCCAGCATTTT. Encoded protein: CASSIVGQLNQPQHF.

The J gene is TRBJ2-7, the V gene TRBV5-1; D not certain. Germline CDR1 reads SGHRS; CDR2 reads YFSETQ. Trimming removed 0 bases from V and 2 bases from J, with 3 bases in between. This CDR3 has 12 amino acids. Written as DNA, the CDR3 is TGCGCCAGCAGCTTGGATACCTACGAGCAGTACTTC. This sequence encodes CASSLDTYEQYF.

V and J are TRBV7-9 and TRBJ1-4; D remains ambiguous. The ends were cut back, 6 bases at V and 3 bases at J, with 8 bases in the middle. The CDR3 covers 13 residues. Germline lookup yields CDR1 SEHNR and CDR2 FQNEAQ (reference sequence). The CDR3 DNA sequence: TGTGCCAGCAGTGTAGACTCTAATGAAAAACTGTTTTTT. Its translation is CASSVDSNEKLFF.

J is TRBJ1-3 and V is TRBV18; perhaps TRBD1 as D (5 bases). V dropped 6 bases and J dropped 0 bases, with 18 bases sitting between them. Germline CDR1 KGHSH, CDR2 LQKENI. The CDR3 covers 17 residues. Written as DNA, the CDR3 is TGTGCCAGCTCGCCCAGCGGGGGTACGATCTCTGGAAACACCATATATTTT. As protein: CASSPSGGTISGNTIYF.

V is TRBV30 and J is TRBJ2-5; possibly TRBD2 for D (5 bases). Germline V gene lookup returns CDR1 GTSNPN and CDR2 SVGIG (reference sequence). V was pared by 8 bases and J by 5 bases, with 15 bases between. The CDR3 is 12 amino acids. The DNA of the CDR3 is TGTGCCGGCAGAAGCCCGGGGGAGACCCAGTACTTC. This sequence encodes CAGRSPGETQYF.

This rearrangement joins TRBV10-2 to TRBJ2-5; TRBD2 matches 10 bases. The V segment lost 0 bases and the J segment 1 base; nucleotides outside the gene matches: 5. This CDR3 is 17 amino acids long. Germline CDR1 WSHSY, CDR2 SAAADI. CDR3 in amino acids: CASSESYSGGSQETQYF. Here the CDR3 DNA reads TGCGCCAGCAGTGAGTCATATAGCGGGGGGAGCCAAGAGACCCAGTACTTC.

The V call is TRBV25-1, the J call TRBJ2-3; TRBD2 agrees at 9 bases. Germline CDR1 MGHDK, CDR2 SYGVNS. J was trimmed by 0 bases and V by 0 bases; bases with no gene match: 7. The CDR3 runs 18 residues. CDR3 DNA sequence: TGTGCCAGCAGTGAATACCCAATCCTAGCGGGGAGCACAGATACGCAGTATTTT. Translating gives CASSEYPILAGSTDTQYF.

The genes are TRBV18 and TRBJ2-7; perhaps TRBD1 as D (6 bases). The germline V and J ends were trimmed by 2 bases and 6 bases, with 20 bases remaining between them. Germline V gene lookup returns CDR1 KGHSH and CDR2 LQKENI. The CDR3 covers 16 residues. The CDR3 loop is CASSPLSQGPHGEQYF. CDR3 sequence (DNA): TGTGCCAGCTCACCATTATCGCAGGGGCCTCACGGCGAGCAGTACTTC.

This chain connects TRBV6-2 or TRBV6-3 to TRBJ1-2, with D possibly matching TRBD1 (5 bases). The CDR3 contains 13 residues. Trimming pared 5 bases from V and 8 bases from J, leaving 15 bases between. In germline, CDR1 is MNHEY, CDR2 SVGEGT. The CDR3 spells CASSTRTTPGYTF. DNA for the CDR3: TGTGCCAGCAGTACAAGGACAACCCCCGGCTACACCTTC.

The CDR3 DNA is TGTGCCATCATGGGGACAGGCACAGATACGCAGTATTTT. It specifies CAIMGTGTDTQYF. The chain uses TRBV10-3 and TRBJ2-3, with TRBD1 matching over 7 bases. The V gene end was trimmed by 7 bases and the J gene end by 1 base; junction bases not matched to a gene: 2. CDR1 and CDR2 (germline): ENHRY, SYGVKD. This CDR3 region has 13 residues.

The rearrangement joins TRBV5-1 to TRBJ2-1; 13 nucleotides line up with TRBD2. The J segment lost 8 bases and the V segment lost 0 bases, leaving 11 bases of the junction unmatched. This CDR3 contains 18 residues. Germline V CDR1 and CDR2: SGHRS, YFSETQ. The CDR3 nucleotides read TGCGCCAGCAGCTTGGGACCTCCACTAGCGGGGGGGCCCTATGAGCAGTTCTTC. Translation gives CASSLGPPLAGGPYEQFF.

The V and J genes are TRBV12-3 or TRBV12-4 and TRBJ2-5, with TRBD1 matching 8 bases. The CDR3 consists of 13 residues. Losses at the gene ends were 6 bases for V and 5 bases for J; bases not matched to a gene: 5. The CDR3 protein is CASRMTGEETQYF. CDR3 DNA: TGTGCCAGCAGGATGACAGGGGAGGAGACCCAGTACTTC.

The gene calls are TRBV5-5 and TRBJ2-5; 7 bases are shared with TRBD2. The CDR3 spans 16 residues. J was trimmed by 2 bases and V by 3 bases; bases with no gene match: 10. The germline V gene has CDR1 SGHKS and CDR2 YYEKEE (reference sequence). The CDR3: CASSWAPRGLQETQYF. The CDR3 DNA is TGTGCCAGCAGCTGGGCCCCAAGGGGACTACAAGAGACCCAGTACTTC.

This chain connects TRBV5-6 to TRBJ1-6; 11 nucleotides match TRBD1. Unmatched junction bases numbered 5, after V lost 3 bases and J lost 9 bases. The CDR3 is made up of 15 amino acids. CDR1 SGHDT and CDR2 YYEEEE come from the germline V gene. CDR3 residues: CASSYGQGARSPLHF. The CDR3 nucleotides read TGTGCCAGCAGCTATGGACAGGGGGCACGTTCACCCCTCCACTTT.

This chain connects TRBV4-2 to TRBJ1-2; TRBD1 is a possible D gene (5 bases). The V gene's germline CDR1 is LGHNA and CDR2 YNFKEQ. V shed 1 base and J shed 7 bases, with 19 bases lying between them. The CDR3 totals 16 residues. DNA for the CDR3: TGTGCCAGCAGCCAAGGAGATGGGACTCCAAGAGGTGGCTACACCTTC. Translating gives CASSQGDGTPRGGYTF.

V gene TRBV2 combines with J gene TRBJ2-2, with 7 nucleotides matching TRBD1. V shed 6 bases, J shed 5 bases, and the junction held 9 bases outside the gene matches. The CDR3 is 15 residues long. Germline V gene lookup returns CDR1 SNHLY and CDR2 FYNNEI. In DNA form, the CDR3 reads TGTGCCAGCAGGCTAACAGGGGTAGAAACCGGGGAGCTGTTTTTT. It codes for CASRLTGVETGELFF.

The rearrangement links TRBV9 to TRBJ2-7, with a tentative D call TRBD2 (6 bases). The CDR3 extends over 16 amino acids. Trimming shortened V by 3 bases and J by 3 bases, and 19 bases separated the two germline ends. The germline V gene encodes CDR1 SGDLS and CDR2 YYNGEE. The CDR3: CASSERSGTVFYEQYF. DNA of the CDR3: TGTGCCAGCAGCGAACGATCCGGGACTGTTTTCTACGAGCAGTACTTC.

The chain couples TRBV6-6 to TRBJ2-1; TRBD2 agrees at 7 bases. Losses at the gene ends were 5 bases for V and 10 bases for J; bases not matched to a gene: 5. Germline CDR1 MNHNY, CDR2 SVGAGI (reference sequence). This CDR3 region has 12 residues. CDR3 nucleotides: TGTGCCAGCAGTCGACTAGCAAAAGAGCAGTTCTTC. Translating it yields CASSRLAKEQFF.

The chain has TRBV11-2 and TRBJ1-4; D gene unclear. Germline V CDR1 and CDR2: SGHAT, FQNNGV. V gave up 0 bases and J gave up 5 bases, with 13 bases separating them. The CDR3 contains 16 residues. The CDR3 loop reads CASSLDRRRPNEKLFF. The CDR3 region has the DNA TGTGCCAGCAGCTTAGATCGCCGGAGGCCGAATGAAAAACTGTTTTTT.

On this clone: A read error is possible here, since a much larger clone lies one base away. The chain is built from TRBV7-8 and TRBJ2-7; D ambiguous. This CDR3 region has 11 residues. Germline loops: CDR1 SGHVS, CDR2 FQNEAQ. Trimming cost V 6 bases and J 3 bases, with 6 bases left between them. The CDR3 here is CASSGVYEQYF. The CDR3 nucleotides are TGTGCCAGCAGTGGAGTCTACGAGCAGTACTTC.

The genes are TRBV6-1 and TRBJ1-5, with D possibly being TRBD1 (5 bases). Germline V gives CDR1 MNHNS, CDR2 SASEGT. The CDR3 is 15 residues long. Trimming pared 3 bases from V and 4 bases from J, leaving 13 bases between. The chain's CDR3 is CASSDMDTPNQPQHF. The DNA for the CDR3 is TGTGCCAGCAGTGACATGGACACGCCAAATCAGCCCCAGCATTTT.

A single count supports this clone. The rearrangement links TRBV4-2 to TRBJ2-1; unclear D gene. Germline V gene sequence: CDR1 LGHNA, CDR2 YNFKEQ. V gave up 4 bases and J gave up 10 bases, with 14 bases separating them. The CDR3 runs to 13 residues. Here the CDR3 DNA reads TGTGCCAGCAGCCGTTCAGATATCAGGGAGCAGTTCTTC. It yields the protein CASSRSDIREQFF.

This clone appeared a few times. This chain connects TRBV28 to TRBJ1-5; 10 bases fit TRBD1. Germline lookup yields CDR1 MDHEN and CDR2 SYDVKM. The CDR3 has 16 amino acids. J gave up 5 bases and V 6 bases, and 10 bases lay outside the gene matches. The CDR3 reads CASRESTGGSHQPQHF. The CDR3 bases are TGTGCCAGCAGGGAATCGACAGGGGGCTCTCATCAGCCCCAGCATTTT.

V usage is TRBV6-2 or TRBV6-3 and J usage is TRBJ2-6, with 9 positions matching TRBD1. CDR1 is MNHEY and CDR2 is SVGEGT in the germline V gene. The trim removed 5 bases at V and 1 base at J, leaving 9 bases unmatched. The CDR3 loop spans 18 amino acids. DNA of the CDR3: TGTGCCAGCAGTCCGTCTCCCGGGACAGGGTCTGGGGCCAACGTCCTGACTTTC. Translation: CASSPSPGTGSGANVLTF.

This clone has just one count. The chain joins TRBV7-6 to TRBJ2-2; 8 bases agree with TRBD2. Germline V lookup: CDR1 SGHVS, CDR2 FNYEAQ. The CDR3 extends over 17 amino acids. V lost 5 bases to trimming and J lost 4 bases; unmatched junction nucleotides: 12. The CDR3 region has the DNA TGTGCCAGCAGCCCCTATTCCAGCGGGGGAGGCACCGGGGAGCTGTTTTTT. This sequence encodes CASSPYSSGGGTGELFF.

The chain joins TRBV18 to TRBJ2-7, with TRBD1 matching 9 bases. CDR3 length equals 15 residues. V lost 3 bases, J lost 0 bases, and 3 bases stayed unmatched. Germline-derived CDR1 and CDR2 are KGHSH and LQKENI. The CDR3 coding sequence is TGTGCCAGCTCACCGGGACAGGGCCTCTCCTACGAGCAGTACTTC. Amino acid sequence: CASSPGQGLSYEQYF.

The gene calls are TRBV10-3 and TRBJ1-1; D uncertain. V was cut by 3 bases and J by 3 bases, with 5 bases left in between. The CDR3 extends over 12 amino acids. From germline, CDR1 is ENHRY and CDR2 SYGVKD. The CDR3 protein is CAISDYYTEAFF. Here the CDR3 DNA reads TGTGCCATCAGTGATTATTACACTGAAGCTTTCTTT.

The rearrangement uses TRBV5-4 and TRBJ2-5; weak D call: TRBD2 (6 bases). The V end lost 1 base, the J end lost 2 bases, and 9 bases lay between the germline ends. The CDR3 totals 14 residues. Germline V gives CDR1 SGHNT, CDR2 YYREEE (reference sequence). CDR3 sequence: CASSLRLDQETQYF. CDR3 sequence (DNA): TGTGCCAGCAGCTTGCGACTAGATCAAGAGACCCAGTACTTC.

V and J are TRBV7-9 and TRBJ1-2; perhaps TRBD1 as D (5 bases). Trimming removed 10 bases from V and 8 bases from J, with 17 bases in between. The CDR3 contains 12 residues. Germline loops: CDR1 SEHNR, CDR2 FQNEAQ (reference sequence). Here the CDR3 DNA reads TGTGCCACCGGGAAGCACGGGGGAGGCTACACCTTC. Its protein is CATGKHGGGYTF.

There are a few counts of this clone. This chain links TRBV5-4 with TRBJ1-5; no reliable D call. CDR3 length: 15 residues. Germline CDR1 SGHNT, CDR2 YYREEE (reference sequence). Trimming removed 2 bases from V and 2 bases from J, with 11 bases in between. In DNA form, the CDR3 reads TGTGCCAGCAGCTTCGACCCAGGTGGCAATCAGCCCCAGCATTTT. Translating gives CASSFDPGGNQPQHF.

Here the CDR3 reads CASSLSDRVSGELFF. The CDR3 DNA reads TGTGCCAGCAGTTTATCGGACAGGGTTTCGGGGGAGCTGTTTTTT. The chain is built from TRBV27 and TRBJ2-2, with 8 positions matching TRBD1. V shed 0 bases and J 8 bases; nucleotides not matched to a gene: 5. The CDR3 extends over 15 amino acids. The V gene's germline CDR1 is MNHEY and CDR2 SMNVEV (reference sequence).

The table lists this clone with a count of one. This chain connects TRBV5-1 to TRBJ1-1; D call uncertain. V was clipped by 0 bases and J by 4 bases, with 13 bases between them. Germline CDR1 and CDR2: SGHRS and YFSETQ. The CDR3 sequence is 15 residues long. The CDR3 is CASSLGGPTGTEAFF. DNA of the CDR3: TGCGCCAGCAGCTTGGGAGGGCCGACGGGCACTGAAGCTTTCTTT. The whole variable domain, filled in from reference TRBV5-1 and TRBJ1-1, reads KAGVTQTPRYLIKTRGQQVTLSCSPISGHRSVSWYQQTPGQGLQFLFEYFSETQRNKGNFPGRFSGRQFSNSRSEMNVSTLELGDSALYLCASSLGGPTGTEAFFGQGTRLTVV.